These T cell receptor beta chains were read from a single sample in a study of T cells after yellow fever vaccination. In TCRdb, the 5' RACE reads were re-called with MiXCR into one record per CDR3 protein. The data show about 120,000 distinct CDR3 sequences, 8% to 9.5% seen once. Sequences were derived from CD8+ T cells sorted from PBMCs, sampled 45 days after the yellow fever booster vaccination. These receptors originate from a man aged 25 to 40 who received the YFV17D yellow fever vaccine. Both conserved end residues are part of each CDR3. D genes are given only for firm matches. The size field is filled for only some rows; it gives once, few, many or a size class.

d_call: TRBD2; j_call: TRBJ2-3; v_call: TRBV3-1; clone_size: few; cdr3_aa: CASSQVLAGLTDTQYF; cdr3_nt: TGTGCCAGCAGCCAAGTACTAGCGGGACTCACAGATACGCAGTATTTT
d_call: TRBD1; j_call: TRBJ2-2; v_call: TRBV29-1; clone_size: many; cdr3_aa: CSHRGAIGTGELFF; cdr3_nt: TGCAGCCACAGGGGGGCAATTGGCACCGGGGAGCTGTTTTTT
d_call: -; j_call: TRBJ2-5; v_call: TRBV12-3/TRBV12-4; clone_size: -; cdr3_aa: CASSGAEGQGRVTQYF; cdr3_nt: TGTGCCAGCAGTGGAGCCGAGGGGCAGGGAAGGGTGACCCAGTACTTC
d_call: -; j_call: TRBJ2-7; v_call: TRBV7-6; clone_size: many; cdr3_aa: CASSTPSGPSSYEQYF; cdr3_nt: TGTGCCAGCAGCACGCCATCGGGACCGAGCTCCTACGAGCAGTACTTC
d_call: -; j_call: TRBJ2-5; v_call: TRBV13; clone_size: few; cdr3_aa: CASSLWEGDQETQYF; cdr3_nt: TGTGCCAGCAGCCTCTGGGAGGGGGACCAAGAGACCCAGTACTTC
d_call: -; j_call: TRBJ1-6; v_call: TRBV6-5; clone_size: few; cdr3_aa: CASSYSMSGSHSPLHF; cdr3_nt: TGTGCCAGCAGTTACTCGATGTCAGGGTCACATTCACCCCTCCACTTT
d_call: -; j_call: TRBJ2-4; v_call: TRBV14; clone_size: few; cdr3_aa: CASSQGSKNIQYF; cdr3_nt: TGTGCCAGCAGCCAGGGGTCCAAAAACATTCAGTACTTC
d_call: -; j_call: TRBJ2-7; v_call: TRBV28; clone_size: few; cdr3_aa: CATETDGGYEQYF; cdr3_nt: TGTGCCACTGAAACGGACGGAGGCTACGAGCAGTACTTC
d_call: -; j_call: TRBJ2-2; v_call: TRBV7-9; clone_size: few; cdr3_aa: CASSLEVGYTGELFF; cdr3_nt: TGTGCCAGCAGCTTAGAGGTCGGGTACACCGGGGAGCTGTTTTTT
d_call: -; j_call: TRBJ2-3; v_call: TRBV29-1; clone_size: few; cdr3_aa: CSVEVGEGPDTQYF; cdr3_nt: TGCAGCGTTGAAGTGGGTGAGGGGCCAGATACGCAGTATTTT
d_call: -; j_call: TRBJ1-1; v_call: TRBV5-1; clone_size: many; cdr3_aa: CASSRGSLNTEAFF; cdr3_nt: TGCGCCAGCAGCAGGGGCAGCTTGAACACTGAAGCTTTCTTT
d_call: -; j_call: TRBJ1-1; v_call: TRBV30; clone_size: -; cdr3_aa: CALNTEAFF; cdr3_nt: TGTGCCTTGAACACTGAAGCTTTCTTT
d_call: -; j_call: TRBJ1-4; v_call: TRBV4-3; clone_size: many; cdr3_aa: CASSQVANHDEKLFF; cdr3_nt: TGCGCCAGCAGCCAAGTCGCCAACCACGATGAAAAACTGTTTTTT